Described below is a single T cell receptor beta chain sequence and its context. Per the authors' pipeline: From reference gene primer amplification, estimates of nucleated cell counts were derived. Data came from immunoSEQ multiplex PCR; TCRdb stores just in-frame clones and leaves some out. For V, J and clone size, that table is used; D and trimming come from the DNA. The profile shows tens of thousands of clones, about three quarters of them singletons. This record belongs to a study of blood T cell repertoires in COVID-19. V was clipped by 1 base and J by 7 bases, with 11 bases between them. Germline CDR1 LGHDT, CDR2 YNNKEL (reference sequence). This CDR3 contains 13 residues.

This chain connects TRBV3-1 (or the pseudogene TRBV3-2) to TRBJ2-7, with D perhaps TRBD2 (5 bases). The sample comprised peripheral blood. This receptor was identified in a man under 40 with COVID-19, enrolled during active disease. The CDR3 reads CASSQGLTGEQYF. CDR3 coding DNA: TGTGCCAGCAGCCAAGGTCTGACGGGGGAGCAGTACTTC.